A single sample is the source of the 18 T cell receptor beta chains below, sequenced in a study of cytomegalovirus exposure and HLA in healthy donors. This PCR relied on a set of 60 Vbeta primers and 13 Jbeta primers. Generated by immunoSEQ multiplex PCR, the TCRdb table keeps only in-frame clones and is missing some. The data contain about 89,000 clones, roughly 84% of them singletons. Material for sequencing was PBMCs. The receptors here all came from a man aged 30-40 years in good health and CMV-seronegative.

The chain carries TRBV19 and TRBJ2-7, with D perhaps matching TRBD1 (5 bases). There are 15 residues in the CDR3. In germline, CDR1 is LNHDA, CDR2 SQIVND (reference sequence). The V end lost 5 bases, the J end lost 9 bases, and 23 bases lay between the germline ends. Here the CDR3 reads CASSLQKGRPSVQYF. In DNA, the CDR3 is TGTGCCAGTAGTCTTCAGAAGGGGCGGCCTTCCGTGCAGTACTTC.

This chain links TRBV2 with TRBJ1-2; possibly TRBD1 for D (6 bases). The CDR3 consists of 15 residues. Germline loops: CDR1 SNHLY, CDR2 FYNNEI. Between the trimmed V and J ends, which lost 7 bases and 1 base, there was a span of 16 bases. The CDR3 DNA reads as TGTGCCAGCATGAACAGGGCGGTCAATAACTATGGCTACACCTTC. Translated: CASMNRAVNNYGYTF.

In this sample, this clone turned up a few times. This chain joins TRBV6-1 and TRBJ2-3; 12 nucleotides line up with TRBD2. V was clipped by 2 bases and J by 4 bases; unmatched bases: 1. From germline, CDR1 is MNHNS and CDR2 SASEGT. The CDR3 sequence is 15 residues long. This chain's CDR3 is CASSELAGGPDTQYF. CDR3 nucleotides: TGTGCCAGCAGTGAACTAGCGGGGGGGCCAGATACGCAGTATTTT.

The J gene is TRBJ2-7, the V gene TRBV4-2; TRBD1 agrees at 12 bases. J lost 6 bases, V lost 0 bases, and 6 bases had no gene match. The germline V gene encodes CDR1 LGHNA and CDR2 YNFKEQ. This CDR3 has 16 amino acids. The CDR3 sequence is CASSQDQGTGGSEQYF. The CDR3 nucleotides read TGTGCCAGCAGCCAAGATCAAGGGACAGGGGGCTCCGAGCAGTACTTC.

The gene calls are TRBV5-1 and TRBJ2-1; TRBD2 aligns across 7 bases. This CDR3 contains 16 residues. The germline V gene has CDR1 SGHRS and CDR2 YFSETQ. The V segment lost 5 bases and the J segment 5 bases; nucleotides outside the gene matches: 13. In nucleotides, the CDR3 is TGCGCCAGCAGTGGTCGTGTGGCGGGGGACCACAATGAGCAGTTCTTC. The encoded protein is CASSGRVAGDHNEQFF. The entire variable domain, with the rest obtained from reference TRBV5-1 and TRBJ2-1, is as follows: KAGVTQTPRYLIKTRGQQVTLSCSPISGHRSVSWYQQTPGQGLQFLFEYFSETQRNKGNFPGRFSGRQFSNSRSEMNVSTLELGDSALYLCASSGRVAGDHNEQFFGPGTRLTVL.

The CDR3 reads CASSEFGGANSPLHF. Here the CDR3 DNA reads TGTGCCAGCAGTGAATTCGGGGGAGCTAATTCACCCCTCCACTTT. J is TRBJ1-6 and V is TRBV6-1; D is possibly TRBD1 (5 bases). Germline V CDR1 and CDR2: MNHNS, SASEGT. Trimming stripped 2 bases from V and 6 bases from J, with 11 bases between. CDR3 length: 15 amino acids.

This clone was observed a single time. The chain is built from TRBV29-1 and TRBJ2-5; TRBD2 matches 7 bases. Matching the DNA end better, TRBJ2-7 makes the J call doubtful. CDR3 length equals 11 residues. Germline CDR1 is SQVTM and CDR2 is ANQGSEA. DNA for the CDR3: TGCAGCGTGAGGACGGGAGGCGAGCAGTACTTC. This encodes CSVRTGGEQYF.

The chain combines TRBV11-2 with TRBJ1-6; D remains ambiguous. CDR1 is SGHAT, CDR2 FQNNGV, per germline. This CDR3 region has 13 residues. Trimming took off 5 bases at V and 8 bases at J, with 10 bases between the two ends. The CDR3 is CASSQQIDSPLHF. CDR3 in DNA: TGTGCCAGCAGCCAACAGATCGATTCACCCCTCCACTTT.

The chain links TRBV28 to TRBJ1-1; D is perhaps TRBD1 (6 bases). V lost 6 bases and J lost 4, with 15 bases in between. CDR1 is MDHEN and CDR2 is SYDVKM in the germline V gene. There are 14 residues in the CDR3. The CDR3: CASRKQGFFTEAFF. The CDR3 DNA reads TGTGCCAGCAGGAAACAGGGTTTCTTCACTGAAGCTTTCTTT.

V usage is TRBV19 and J usage is TRBJ1-6, with D uncertain. V lost 2 bases to trimming and J lost 3 bases, with 8 bases between them. Per the germline V gene, CDR1 is LNHDA and CDR2 is SQIVND (reference sequence). This CDR3 has 15 amino acids. CDR3 region: CASSIYSGYNSPLHF. In nucleotides, the CDR3 is TGTGCCAGTAGTATATACTCTGGCTATAATTCACCCCTCCACTTT.

The chain links TRBV11-1 to TRBJ1-4; perhaps TRBD1 as D (6 bases). This CDR3 contains 15 residues. Trimming removed 3 bases at V and 8 bases at J, with 16 bases between. Germline V gene data show CDR1 as SGHAT and CDR2 as FQDESV (reference sequence). CDR3 DNA sequence: TGTGCCAGCAGCTTCCAGTCGGGGGGCGGCGAAAAACTGTTTTTT. Encoded protein: CASSFQSGGGEKLFF.

This chain connects TRBV2 to TRBJ1-2; 8 positions agree with TRBD1. From germline, CDR1 is SNHLY and CDR2 FYNNEI. With 4 bases clipped from V and 5 bases from J, the junction kept 6 bases outside the gene matches. The CDR3 is 14 residues long. CDR3 coding DNA: TGTGCCAGCAGTGCCGGGACAGGAGGTTATGGCTACACCTTC. It is translated as CASSAGTGGYGYTF. Combining the CDR3 with reference TRBV2 and TRBJ1-2 gives the whole variable domain EPEVTQTPSHQVTQMGQEVILRCVPISNHLYFYWYRQILGQKVEFLVSFYNNEISEKSEIFDDQFSVERPDGSNFTLKIRSTKLEDSAMYFCASSAGTGGYGYTFGSGTRLTVV.

The chain has TRBV28 and TRBJ1-4; D remains unclear. V was pared by 2 bases and J by 0 bases, with 7 bases between. Germline values: CDR1 MDHEN, CDR2 SYDVKM. The CDR3 totals 15 residues. The CDR3 DNA follows: TGTGCCAGCAGTTTAGCCGGGGCAACTAATGAAAAACTGTTTTTT. Its protein product is CASSLAGATNEKLFF.

The sample holds one count of this clone. The rearrangement links TRBV7-6 to TRBJ2-1; 8 nucleotides match TRBD1. The J segment lost 3 bases and the V segment lost 5 bases, leaving 6 bases of the junction unmatched. Germline loops: CDR1 SGHVS, CDR2 FNYEAQ. This CDR3 comprises 15 residues. CDR3 DNA: TGTGCCAGCAGCCATAGGGACAGGAACTACAATGAGCAGTTCTTC. This sequence encodes CASSHRDRNYNEQFF.

This clone was found once. The V call is TRBV6-5, the J call TRBJ2-1; 9 bases agree with TRBD1. Germline CDR1 is MNHEY and CDR2 is SVGAGI. The trim removed 2 bases at V and 8 bases at J, leaving 4 bases unmatched. The CDR3 has 14 residues. In DNA form, the CDR3 reads TGTGCCAGCAGTTACGCGGGACAGGGCGATGAGCAGTTCTTC. It specifies CASSYAGQGDEQFF.

CDR3 loop: CASSPRQGSTDTQYF. CDR3 DNA sequence: TGTGCCAGCAGCCCCCGACAGGGGAGCACAGATACGCAGTATTTT. The V call is TRBV7-8, the J call TRBJ2-3; TRBD1 matches 8 bases. This CDR3 has 15 amino acids. V lost 5 bases and J lost 0; bases outside the gene matches: 4. Germline-derived CDR1 and CDR2 are SGHVS and FQNEAQ.

The rearrangement joins TRBV2 to TRBJ1-6; 7 bases map to TRBD1. The CDR3 is 14 residues long. The germline V gene has CDR1 SNHLY and CDR2 FYNNEI. V was clipped by 6 bases and J by 7 bases; unmatched bases: 6. DNA for the CDR3: TGTGCCAGCAGCCCAACAGGGGCCAATTCACCCCTCCACTTT. It yields the protein CASSPTGANSPLHF. Drawing the rest from reference TRBV2 and TRBJ1-6, the complete variable domain is EPEVTQTPSHQVTQMGQEVILRCVPISNHLYFYWYRQILGQKVEFLVSFYNNEISEKSEIFDDQFSVERPDGSNFTLKIRSTKLEDSAMYFCASSPTGANSPLHFGNGTRLTVT.

This clone showed up just once. The junction departs from germline at one end; a sequencing error may be responsible. CDR3 sequence: CASSESFEKLFF. Here the CDR3 DNA reads TGTGCCAGTAGTGAGAGTTTCGAAAAACTGTTTTTT. The chain recombines TRBV2 with TRBJ1-4, with unresolved D. Germline V gives CDR1 SNHLY, CDR2 FYNNEI. The CDR3 contains 12 residues. Variable domain in full (rest from reference TRBV2 and TRBJ1-4): EPEVTQTPSHQVTQMGQEVILRCVPISNHLYFYWYRQILGQKVEFLVSFYNNEISEKSEIFDDQFSVERPDGSNFTLKIRSTKLEDSAMYFCASSESFEKLFFGSGTQLSVL.